The 4 T cell receptor beta chains listed next were all sequenced from one sample in a study of cytomegalovirus exposure and HLA in healthy donors. The PCR was carried out with 60 Vbeta primers and 13 Jbeta primers. The table came from immunoSEQ multiplex PCR; TCRdb's copy has only in-frame clones and leaves some out. The sample lists more than 100,000 clones; 60% to 70% were seen once. The sequencing input was PBMCs. Every receptor here comes from a woman in her fifties or sixties in good health and CMV-seronegative.

The chain links TRBV5-6 to TRBJ1-5; 7 positions match TRBD1. V trimming: 1 base; J trimming: 4 bases; junction bases outside the gene matches: 5. The CDR3 runs to 15 residues. The germline V gene encodes CDR1 SGHDT and CDR2 YYEEEE. This CDR3 is CASSLWAGGNQPQHF. Written as DNA, the CDR3 is TGTGCCAGCAGCTTGTGGGCAGGGGGAAATCAGCCCCAGCATTTT.

Many counts were recorded for this clone. The V gene is TRBV19, the J gene TRBJ2-7; D gene ambiguous. The CDR3 contains 11 residues. The germline V and J ends were trimmed by 4 bases and 4 bases, with 5 bases remaining between them. Looked up from germline, CDR1 is LNHDA and CDR2 is SQIVND (reference sequence). As DNA, the CDR3 is TGTGCCAGTAGTAGTCATTACGAGCAGTACTTC. Its protein is CASSSHYEQYF.

The chain couples TRBV19 to TRBJ1-2; 8 bases fit TRBD1. Germline V gives CDR1 LNHDA, CDR2 SQIVND (reference sequence). The CDR3 length is 12 residues. V lost 8 bases and J lost 8; bases outside the gene matches: 7. CDR3 loop: CASDGQGRGYTF. CDR3 nucleotides: TGTGCCAGTGATGGACAGGGTCGAGGCTACACCTTC.

The chain carries TRBV10-3 and TRBJ2-1, with TRBD2 matching 7 bases. This CDR3 has 16 amino acids. The V gene end was trimmed by 6 bases and the J gene end by 2 bases; junction bases not matched to a gene: 10. The V gene's germline CDR1 is ENHRY and CDR2 SYGVKD. The CDR3 sequence: CAISPLLRETYNEQFF. The CDR3, as DNA: TGTGCCATCAGCCCTCTTTTGCGGGAGACCTACAATGAGCAGTTCTTC.